One sample yielded the 19 T cell receptor beta chains listed below, sequenced in a study of cytomegalovirus exposure and HLA in healthy donors. The PCR employed 60 Vbeta primers together with 13 Jbeta primers. Here immunoSEQ multiplex PCR was the method, and the copy in TCRdb shows in-frame clones only, minus some. The sample carries 150,000 to 200,000 clones, 75% to 80% recorded once. Specimen: PBMCs. These TCRs come from a woman aged 40-49 years in good health and CMV-seropositive.

This chain joins TRBV2 and TRBJ1-6, with 7 positions matching TRBD1. In germline, CDR1 is SNHLY, CDR2 FYNNEI. The CDR3 runs to 15 residues. After removal of 4 bases from V and 5 bases from J, the junction contained 5 bases not matched to a gene. This CDR3 reads CASSAGQSDNSPLHF. CDR3 sequence (DNA): TGTGCCAGCAGTGCGGGACAGTCGGATAATTCACCCCTCCACTTT.

This clone was recorded once. The gene calls are TRBV15 and TRBJ1-5; TRBD1 is a possible D gene (6 bases). CDR1 is LNHNV and CDR2 is YYDKDF in the germline V gene (reference sequence). V lost 2 bases and J lost 6, with 14 bases in between. The length of the CDR3 is 15 residues. Written as DNA, the CDR3 is TGTGCCACCAGCAGAAAGCAGGGGTCAGGTCAGCCCCAGCATTTT. Translation gives CATSRKQGSGQPQHF.

The chain carries TRBV30 and TRBJ1-4, with D possibly matching TRBD1 (6 bases). Deletions cut 6 bases from V and 8 bases from J, with 22 bases between. Germline CDR1 GTSNPN, CDR2 SVGIG (reference sequence). The CDR3 extends over 15 amino acids. The CDR3 bases are TGTGCCTGCCCCTCGGGAGGGGGGGTTGAGGAAAAACTGTTTTTT. Its protein is CACPSGGGVEEKLFF.

The CDR3: CASNRGYTGELFF. DNA for the CDR3: TGTGCCAGCAACAGGGGCTACACCGGGGAGCTGTTTTTT. V usage is TRBV27 and J usage is TRBJ2-2; 7 positions agree with TRBD1. The CDR3 loop spans 13 amino acids. CDR1 is MNHEY and CDR2 is SMNVEV in the germline V gene (reference sequence). V lost 7 bases to trimming and J lost 3 bases; unmatched junction nucleotides: 2.

V and J are TRBV2 and TRBJ2-5; maybe TRBD1 (6 bases). The CDR3 contains 14 residues. Germline values: CDR1 SNHLY, CDR2 FYNNEI. Trimming cost V 7 bases and J 1 base, with 13 bases left between them. The CDR3, as DNA: TGTGCCAGCACGGGGTGGGGGCTCCAAGAGACCCAGTACTTC. Translating it yields CASTGWGLQETQYF.

This clone was seen only once. The genes are TRBV6-1 and TRBJ1-1, with D possibly being TRBD1 (6 bases). V lost 7 bases and J lost 4, with 16 bases in between. This CDR3 contains 14 residues. Per germline, CDR1 MNHNS and CDR2 SASEGT. CDR3: CASTTGGQTTEAFF. The CDR3 DNA reads as TGTGCCAGCACGACCGGAGGACAGACCACTGAAGCTTTCTTT.

The chain links TRBV11-2 to TRBJ2-1; 11 bases agree with TRBD2. V shed 1 base and J 4 bases; nucleotides not matched to a gene: 6. The CDR3 is 17 amino acids. The germline V gene has CDR1 SGHAT and CDR2 FQNNGV. CDR3 nucleotides: TGTGCCAGCAGCTTAGCCCTGGCTAGCGGGGGGTACAATGAGCAGTTCTTC. Translated: CASSLALASGGYNEQFF. The variable domain in full, completed from reference TRBV11-2 and TRBJ2-1, reads EAGVAQSPRYKIIEKRQSVAFWCNPISGHATLYWYQQILGQGPKLLIQFQNNGVVDDSQLPKDRFSAERLKGVDSTLKIQPAKLEDSAVYLCASSLALASGGYNEQFFGPGTRLTVL.

The chain uses TRBV19 and TRBJ2-7, with a tentative D call TRBD2 (7 bases). Germline V lookup: CDR1 LNHDA, CDR2 SQIVND (reference sequence). There are 14 residues in the CDR3. V was pared by 6 bases and J by 3 bases, with 15 bases between. The CDR3 spells CASSEGGADYEQYF. In DNA, the CDR3 is TGTGCCAGTAGCGAGGGGGGGGCGGACTACGAGCAGTACTTC.

The genes are TRBV9 and TRBJ1-4, with D hard to call. CDR1 is SGDLS, CDR2 YYNGEE, per germline. Trimming cost V 0 bases and J 0 bases, with 9 bases left between them. CDR3 size: 16 residues. DNA for the CDR3: TGTGCCAGCAGCGTAGGGCTCCAAGCAACTAATGAAAAACTGTTTTTT. Its translation is CASSVGLQATNEKLFF.

The chain couples TRBV5-6 to TRBJ2-7; tentatively, D is TRBD2 (6 bases). The CDR3 sequence is 15 residues long. From germline, CDR1 is SGHDT and CDR2 YYEEEE. Deletions cut 0 bases from V and 0 bases from J, with 10 bases between. CDR3 sequence reads: CASSLGAGSSYEQYF. In nucleotides, the CDR3 is TGTGCCAGCAGCTTGGGAGCGGGCAGCTCCTACGAGCAGTACTTC.

The table lists this clone with a count of one. This rearrangement joins TRBV6-5 to TRBJ1-1, with D hard to call. V lost 0 bases, J lost 1 base, and 9 bases lay in between. The CDR3 length is 15 residues. Germline V CDR1 and CDR2: MNHEY, SVGAGI. CDR3 sequence reads: CASSYSAASNTEAFF. In nucleotides, the CDR3 is TGTGCCAGCAGTTACTCAGCGGCCTCGAACACTGAAGCTTTCTTT.

This clone has just one count. The CDR3 nucleotides are TGTGCCAGTAGTATCGGGGTTTGGAGGGGTGAAGGTTCCGGAAACACCATATATTTT. This gives the protein CASSIGVWRGEGSGNTIYF. The chain couples TRBV19 to TRBJ1-3, with D maybe TRBD1 (5 bases). This CDR3 has 19 residues. Trimming shortened V by 3 bases and J by 4 bases, and 25 bases separated the two germline ends. In germline, CDR1 is LNHDA, CDR2 SQIVND (reference sequence).

Written as DNA, the CDR3 is TGTGCCAGCAGCTTGGCGGGAATAGCGCGTGAGCAGTTCTTC. The encoded protein is CASSLAGIAREQFF. J is TRBJ2-1 and V is TRBV5-4; perhaps TRBD2 as D (5 bases). This CDR3 contains 14 residues. CDR1 and CDR2 from the germline V gene are SGHNT and YYREEE (reference sequence). V lost 0 bases to trimming and J lost 9 bases, with 13 bases between them.

In the case of this clone: The junction shows a germline mismatch at one end, possibly a read error. The CDR3 here is CASKGLAEQEAQYF. As DNA, the CDR3 is TGTGCCAGTAAGGGACTAGCGGAACAAGAGGCCCAGTACTTC. The rearrangement joins TRBV19 to TRBJ2-5; 11 bases fit TRBD2. The V gene's germline CDR1 is LNHDA and CDR2 SQIVND (reference sequence). This CDR3 spans 14 amino acids.

This chain joins TRBV6-1 and TRBJ1-6, with D uncertain. Trimming cost V 0 bases and J 10 bases, with 10 bases left between them. The germline CDR1 and CDR2 sequences are MNHNS and SASEGT. CDR3 length equals 14 residues. The CDR3 loop is CASSEAPFESPLHF. CDR3 sequence (DNA): TGTGCCAGCAGTGAAGCACCCTTCGAGTCACCCCTCCACTTT.

The chain joins TRBV7-2 to TRBJ1-5; D gene ambiguous. The CDR3 loop spans 14 amino acids. V shed 1 base and J shed 9 bases, with 13 bases lying between them. Germline CDR1 is SGHTA and CDR2 is FQGNSA. The CDR3 DNA sequence: TGTGCCAGCAGCTTAGAGGAGCGGGCCGGGCCCCAGCATTTT. Translating it yields CASSLEERAGPQHF.

The CDR3 here is CASSLGAGFAFF. CDR3 sequence (DNA): TGTGCCAGCAGCTTAGGTGCAGGGTTTGCTTTCTTT. J is TRBJ1-1 and V is TRBV11-3; perhaps TRBD1 as D (5 bases). This CDR3 has 12 residues. Trimming took 1 base from V and 11 from J, leaving 11 bases between them. Germline-derived CDR1 and CDR2 are SGHNT and YENEEA. Complete variable domain (other parts from reference TRBV11-3 and TRBJ1-1): EAGVVQSPRYKIIEKKQPVAFWCNPISGHNTLYWYLQNLGQGPELLIRYENEEAVDDSQLPKDRFSAERLKGVDSTLKIQPAELGDSAVYLCASSLGAGFAFFGQGTRLTVV.

In this sample, this clone turned up a few times. The chain links TRBV1 to TRBJ2-3; the table's D call of TRBD2 was not tested on the DNA. TRBV1 is given as a pseudogene. This CDR3 is built from 17 residues. The CDR3 region is CTSSRLTSGEGTDTQYF. The CDR3 DNA reads TGCACCAGCAGCCGGTTGACTAGCGGGGAAGGTACAGATACGCAGTATTTT.

This chain uses TRBV4-3 with TRBJ2-7; D is unresolved. V was pared by 1 base and J by 2 bases, with 15 bases between. The germline gives CDR1 LGHNA, CDR2 YSLEER. The CDR3 is 16 residues long. The CDR3 sequence is CASSQGPATIPYEQYF. CDR3 coding DNA: TGCGCCAGCAGCCAAGGTCCAGCAACTATCCCCTACGAGCAGTACTTC.